This T cell receptor (beta chain) stems from a study of T cell responses to AZD1222 COVID-19 vaccine. Timing groups of about 4 and about 12 weeks for second doses were pooled. The germline V gene has CDR1 SGHNT and CDR2 YENEEA. Trimming removed 3 bases from V and 5 bases from J, with 10 bases in between. The CDR3 contains 13 residues. Clones were sequenced by immunoSEQ multiplex PCR, and TCRdb holds only the in-frame ones, with some missing. The sample contains about 140,000 clones, 86% of which appear only once. Concerning this clone: Its antigen is currently unknown.

Points from the study as a whole: Seropositivity was recorded at baseline in only 6 or 7 AZD1222 recipients. Increased Spike-specific TCR breadth and depth were observed after two AZD1222 doses. Sampled repertoires all dated from after the peak T cell response.

The chain has TRBV11-3 and TRBJ2-5; possible D gene TRBD2, 5 bases. The TCR sequence derives from an adult who received the AZD1222 COVID-19 vaccine. Here the sequenced sample was peripheral blood, taken 28 days after the second AZD1222 dose. CDR3 sequence: CASSLEGGETQYF. The CDR3 nucleotides are TGTGCCAGCAGCTTGGAAGGCGGGGAGACCCAGTACTTC.